The text below deals with one TCR beta chain. The sample is drawn from a study of cytotoxic CD8 clonotypes in ibrutinib-treated CLL. Study-wide context: Sequencing produced an average of roughly 270,000 productive templates and tens of thousands of productive rearrangements per sample.

The CDR3 runs to 15 residues. Trimming took 5 bases from V and 10 from J; bases not matched to a gene: 12. Per germline, CDR1 SGHRS and CDR2 YFSETQ. The data were produced by immunoSEQ multiplex PCR, yet TCRdb's version contains in-frame clones alone and is incomplete. The sample includes tens of thousands of clones, roughly 59% of them seen just once. The V gene is TRBV5-1, the J gene TRBJ2-1, with 10 bases lining up with TRBD1. This TCR came from a human donor with chronic lymphocytic leukemia. This specimen was PBMCs, taken after 12 months of ibrutinib treatment. The CDR3 sequence: CASRTGQGFVGEQFF. In DNA, the CDR3 is TGCGCCAGCAGAACGGGACAGGGGTTTGTTGGGGAGCAGTTCTTC.